This T cell receptor beta chain emerged from a study of cytomegalovirus exposure and HLA in healthy donors. Study at large: There were about 85 million unique TCRs (from HLA-typed donors) in an early data release. Points from the study as a whole: The productive fraction for most TCR beta V segments was about 87% or about 30% in an earlier analysis.

The V and J ends lost 2 bases and 5 bases, in that order; junction bases with no gene match: 5. Germline loops: CDR1 SGDLS, CDR2 YYNGEE. The CDR3 has 14 residues. PCR employed 60 Vbeta and 13 Jbeta primers. This table comes from immunoSEQ multiplex PCR, and its TCRdb copy is limited to in-frame clones, with some not included. The sample includes 70,000 to 95,000 clones, over 75% of them seen just once. Details on this clone: The antigen remains unidentified.

Sequenced: PBMCs. This sequence originates from a man younger than 30 in good health and CMV-seronegative. The chain combines TRBV9 with TRBJ2-5; 8 bases line up with TRBD1. The CDR3, as DNA: TGTGCCAGCAGCGTCCAGGGGGCGTTGGAGACCCAGTACTTC. Translated, it gives CASSVQGALETQYF.